This TCR beta chain derives from a study of cytomegalovirus exposure and HLA in healthy donors. Overall study: Roughly 92 million unique TCRs, all from HLA-typed donors, were included in an early release of the data. General study results and limits: Indistinguishable V segments such as TRBV6-2 and TRBV6-3 were excluded. V- and J-gene trimming of TCR beta was linked (in a later analysis) to a missense DCLRE1C variant. The listing of approximately 160 TCR beta chains classed them as cytomegalovirus-associated.

60 Vbeta and 13 Jbeta primers were used in PCR. TCRdb's table, derived via immunoSEQ multiplex PCR, lists solely in-frame clones and lacks some. The sample records 85,000 to 110,000 clones, 65% to 80% being singletons. V shed 5 bases and J 5 bases; nucleotides not matched to a gene: 11. This CDR3 has 16 amino acids. Germline CDR1 and CDR2: MDHEN and SYDVKM. In regard to this clone: Its antigen is undetermined.

This sequence was found in a woman aged 18-29 years in good health and CMV-seropositive. Sequencing was carried out using PBMCs. The chain uses TRBV28 and TRBJ1-4; 7 bases line up with TRBD1. The CDR3 DNA sequence: TGTGCCAGCAGTGCACAGGGGCCACACAGGAATGAAAAACTGTTTTTT. It yields the protein CASSAQGPHRNEKLFF.